This TCR beta chain comes out of a study of blood T cells in healthy people across ages. A second PCR of about 6 to 12 cycles used a sample-barcoded 5' primer and a J-beta primer mix. In TCRdb, the 5' RACE reads were re-called with MiXCR into one record per CDR3 protein. The sample shows about 1.5 million distinct CDR3 sequences, approximately 42% of them seen only once. The study, taken as a whole, reports: Possibly, changes in expanded clonotypes were confounded because donor CMV status was unknown. As naive T cell percentage varied, TCR beta diversity correlated strongly with it.

The CDR3 extends over 15 amino acids. About this clonotype: Its specificity is not known. An end of the junction does not agree with germline; a read error may underlie this.

The sequence came from a woman aged 18 to 35 in good health. Sample: blood. The J gene is TRBJ1-5, the V gene TRBV12-3 or TRBV12-4; D remains unclear. CDR3 in amino acids: CASSSDSAANQPQHF. In nucleotides, the CDR3 is TGTGCCAGTAGTTCCGATTCGGCAGCGAATCAGCCCCAGCATTTT.